This is a list of T cell receptor beta chains from one sample in a study of human CD8 memory T cell subsets. Each CDR3 protein gets one entry in TCRdb, which reprocessed the 5' RACE reads and gives no DNA. The repertoire table contains about 6,700 distinct CDR3 sequences. The sequencing sample was made of CD8+ T cells from PBMCs. These receptors were obtained from a human donor in good health. Both conserved end residues are part of each CDR3. Fields, in order: J gene, CDR3 length, V gene, clone size, CDR3 protein. Clone size is shown for a subset of rows, as once, few, many or a class of expanded clone.

J gene: TRBJ2-1
CDR3 length: 11
V gene: TRBV20-1
clone size: medium-sized
CDR3 protein: CSARGANEQFF

J gene: TRBJ2-7
CDR3 length: 11
V gene: TRBV19
clone size: -
CDR3 protein: CASSMLGQQYF

J gene: TRBJ2-2
CDR3 length: 15
V gene: TRBV11-2
clone size: -
CDR3 protein: CASTGTGLNTGELFF

J gene: TRBJ2-1
CDR3 length: 16
V gene: TRBV11-2
clone size: -
CDR3 protein: CASSQDTSGAWPEQFF

J gene: TRBJ2-5
CDR3 length: 14
V gene: TRBV7-9
clone size: -
CDR3 protein: CASTETGARETQYF

J gene: TRBJ2-5
CDR3 length: 11
V gene: TRBV6-5
clone size: -
CDR3 protein: CASSSSETQYF

J gene: TRBJ1-1
CDR3 length: 13
V gene: TRBV12-3/TRBV12-4
clone size: -
CDR3 protein: CASSFTENTEAFF

J gene: TRBJ2-7
CDR3 length: 13
V gene: TRBV7-9
clone size: -
CDR3 protein: CASSSTPHPEQYF

J gene: TRBJ2-4
CDR3 length: 15
V gene: TRBV7-9
clone size: -
CDR3 protein: CASSLGTSGGNIQYF

J gene: TRBJ1-3
CDR3 length: 19
V gene: TRBV7-9
clone size: large
CDR3 protein: CASTEMGTGAAHSGNTIYF

J gene: TRBJ2-7
CDR3 length: 15
V gene: TRBV5-1
clone size: medium-sized
CDR3 protein: CASSHGLAGTYEQYF

J gene: TRBJ2-1
CDR3 length: 15
V gene: TRBV12-3/TRBV12-4
clone size: -
CDR3 protein: CASQGAGAAYNEQFF

J gene: TRBJ2-7
CDR3 length: 13
V gene: TRBV29-1
clone size: -
CDR3 protein: CSVGRDSGYEQYF

J gene: TRBJ2-7
CDR3 length: 13
V gene: TRBV4-2
clone size: -
CDR3 protein: CASSHGGGYEQYF

J gene: TRBJ1-2
CDR3 length: 11
V gene: TRBV7-8
clone size: medium-sized
CDR3 protein: CASSGDRVYTF

J gene: TRBJ2-1
CDR3 length: 15
V gene: TRBV7-9
clone size: medium-sized
CDR3 protein: CASSLDGGPQNEQFF

J gene: TRBJ2-1
CDR3 length: 15
V gene: TRBV7-3
clone size: -
CDR3 protein: CASSSSSGSYNEQFF

J gene: TRBJ2-7
CDR3 length: 13
V gene: TRBV7-2
clone size: -
CDR3 protein: CASSLEWGDEQYF

J gene: TRBJ2-1
CDR3 length: 16
V gene: TRBV6-2/TRBV6-3
clone size: -
CDR3 protein: CASSGPGADSYNEQFF

J gene: TRBJ2-5
CDR3 length: 14
V gene: TRBV7-9
clone size: -
CDR3 protein: CASSLLANKETQYF

J gene: TRBJ2-7
CDR3 length: 13
V gene: TRBV7-9
clone size: -
CDR3 protein: CASSTSGFYEQYF

J gene: TRBJ2-7
CDR3 length: 12
V gene: TRBV7-9
clone size: -
CDR3 protein: CASSYTGNEQYF

J gene: TRBJ2-5
CDR3 length: 15
V gene: TRBV27
clone size: -
CDR3 protein: CASSLSWLDVETQYF

J gene: TRBJ1-4
CDR3 length: 14
V gene: TRBV20-1
clone size: -
CDR3 protein: CSARFRRGDEKLFF

J gene: TRBJ1-5
CDR3 length: 14
V gene: TRBV6-2/TRBV6-3
clone size: medium-sized
CDR3 protein: CASCMGFSNQPQHF

J gene: TRBJ2-3
CDR3 length: 18
V gene: TRBV11-2
clone size: -
CDR3 protein: CASSLGDFTSLSTDTQYF

J gene: TRBJ2-1
CDR3 length: 15
V gene: TRBV7-8
clone size: -
CDR3 protein: CASSLTSGTYNEQFF

J gene: TRBJ2-1
CDR3 length: 15
V gene: TRBV2
clone size: -
CDR3 protein: CASRADRGAYNEQFF

J gene: TRBJ1-2
CDR3 length: 15
V gene: TRBV29-1
clone size: medium-sized
CDR3 protein: CSVDGGEGRNYGYTF

J gene: TRBJ2-4
CDR3 length: 12
V gene: TRBV30
clone size: -
CDR3 protein: CAWSALQNIQYF

J gene: TRBJ2-7
CDR3 length: 14
V gene: TRBV30
clone size: -
CDR3 protein: CAWSRSSSGYEQYF

J gene: TRBJ2-7
CDR3 length: 13
V gene: TRBV7-9
clone size: -
CDR3 protein: CASSLTGSGEQYF

J gene: TRBJ2-2
CDR3 length: 13
V gene: TRBV7-6
clone size: -
CDR3 protein: CASSRGGAGELFF

J gene: TRBJ1-1
CDR3 length: 15
V gene: TRBV4-1
clone size: -
CDR3 protein: CASSQVAGMNTEAFF

J gene: TRBJ1-1
CDR3 length: 15
V gene: TRBV5-1
clone size: -
CDR3 protein: CASSHRGEMNTEAFF

J gene: TRBJ2-3
CDR3 length: 14
V gene: TRBV5-6
clone size: -
CDR3 protein: CASSLGAGTDTQYF

J gene: TRBJ2-1
CDR3 length: 14
V gene: TRBV6-5
clone size: -
CDR3 protein: CASSGRDRGNEQFF

J gene: TRBJ2-7
CDR3 length: 12
V gene: TRBV12-3/TRBV12-4
clone size: -
CDR3 protein: CASRWGRSEQYF

J gene: TRBJ2-2
CDR3 length: 15
V gene: TRBV5-6
clone size: -
CDR3 protein: CASSQLSIGTGELFF

J gene: TRBJ1-1
CDR3 length: 14
V gene: TRBV9
clone size: -
CDR3 protein: CASSKWTGGTEAFF

J gene: TRBJ2-3
CDR3 length: 12
V gene: TRBV9
clone size: -
CDR3 protein: CASSPGGITQYF

J gene: TRBJ2-7
CDR3 length: 16
V gene: TRBV27
clone size: -
CDR3 protein: CASSLSRGEWAYEQYF

J gene: TRBJ2-7
CDR3 length: 14
V gene: TRBV5-1
clone size: -
CDR3 protein: CASRAGTGYYEQYF

J gene: TRBJ2-7
CDR3 length: 12
V gene: TRBV6-2/TRBV6-3
clone size: -
CDR3 protein: CASKGGLYEQYF

J gene: TRBJ2-1
CDR3 length: 19
V gene: TRBV11-1
clone size: -
CDR3 protein: CASSPRFQRSRGWLNEQFF

J gene: TRBJ2-1
CDR3 length: 12
V gene: TRBV7-8
clone size: -
CDR3 protein: CASSLEDNEQFF

J gene: TRBJ2-1
CDR3 length: 15
V gene: TRBV6-5
clone size: -
CDR3 protein: CASSYFRPDTNEQFF

J gene: TRBJ1-6
CDR3 length: 12
V gene: TRBV9
clone size: -
CDR3 protein: CASSTGNSPLHF

J gene: TRBJ1-5
CDR3 length: 15
V gene: TRBV20-1
clone size: -
CDR3 protein: CSARDLLASNQPQHF

J gene: TRBJ2-2
CDR3 length: 16
V gene: TRBV29-1
clone size: -
CDR3 protein: CSGKGGGKGPTGELFF

J gene: TRBJ2-2
CDR3 length: 13
V gene: TRBV2
clone size: -
CDR3 protein: CASSFLTGGELFF